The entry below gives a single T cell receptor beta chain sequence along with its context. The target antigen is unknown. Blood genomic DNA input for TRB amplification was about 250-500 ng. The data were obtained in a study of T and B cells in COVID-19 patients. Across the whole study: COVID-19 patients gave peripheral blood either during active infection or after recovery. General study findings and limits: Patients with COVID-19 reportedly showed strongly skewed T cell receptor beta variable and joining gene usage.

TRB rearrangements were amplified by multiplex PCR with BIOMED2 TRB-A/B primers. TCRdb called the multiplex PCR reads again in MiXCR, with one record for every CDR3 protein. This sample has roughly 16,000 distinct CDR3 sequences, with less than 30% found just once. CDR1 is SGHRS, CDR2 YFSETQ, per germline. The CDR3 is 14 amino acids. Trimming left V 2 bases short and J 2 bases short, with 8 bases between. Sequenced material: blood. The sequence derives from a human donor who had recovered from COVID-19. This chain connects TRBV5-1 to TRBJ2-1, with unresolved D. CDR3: CASSLGRTYNEQFF. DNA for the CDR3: TGCGCCAGCAGCTTAGGCAGGACCTACAATGAGCAGTTCTTC.